This T cell receptor (beta chain) came from a study of T cell responses to AZD1222 COVID-19 vaccine. Repertoires were generated with immunoSEQ multiplex PCR, while TCRdb's copy carries only in-frame clones and drops some. The sample contains 150,000 to 180,000 clones, around 85% of which appear only once. Germline CDR1 is SGHTA and CDR2 is FQGNSA. With 5 bases removed from V and 5 bases from J, the gap between germline ends came to 18 bases. The CDR3 extends over 15 amino acids. This chain uses TRBV7-2 with TRBJ1-1, with D hard to call. The clonotype comes from an adult who had recovered from COVID-19. The sequencing used peripheral blood, collected after recovery from COVID-19. CDR3: CASSPLLDPGTEAFF. CDR3 in DNA: TGTGCCAGCAGCCCGCTGTTGGACCCGGGGACTGAAGCTTTCTTT.